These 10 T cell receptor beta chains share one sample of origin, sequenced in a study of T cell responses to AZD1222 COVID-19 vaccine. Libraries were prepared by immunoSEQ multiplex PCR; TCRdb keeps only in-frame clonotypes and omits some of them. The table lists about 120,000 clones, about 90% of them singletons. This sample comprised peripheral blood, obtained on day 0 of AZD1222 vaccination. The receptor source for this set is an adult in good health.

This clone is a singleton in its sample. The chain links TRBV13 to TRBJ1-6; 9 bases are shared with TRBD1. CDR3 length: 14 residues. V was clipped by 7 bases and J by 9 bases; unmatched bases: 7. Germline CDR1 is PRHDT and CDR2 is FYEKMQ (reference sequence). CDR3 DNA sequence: TGTGCCAGCACCTCGGGGACAGGGTTTTCACCCCTCCACTTT. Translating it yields CASTSGTGFSPLHF.

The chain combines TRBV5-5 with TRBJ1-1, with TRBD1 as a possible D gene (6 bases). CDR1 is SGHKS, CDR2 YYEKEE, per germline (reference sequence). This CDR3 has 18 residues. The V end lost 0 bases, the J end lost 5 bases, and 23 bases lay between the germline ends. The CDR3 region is CASSLVSWVAQGGTEAFF. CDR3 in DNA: TGTGCCAGCAGCTTGGTCTCATGGGTCGCACAGGGAGGGACTGAAGCTTTCTTT.

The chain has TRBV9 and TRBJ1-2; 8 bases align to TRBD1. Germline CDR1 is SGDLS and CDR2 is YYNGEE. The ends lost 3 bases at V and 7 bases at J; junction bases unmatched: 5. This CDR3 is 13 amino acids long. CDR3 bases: TGTGCCAGCAGCGCTTTGACAGGGGTTGGCTACACCTTC. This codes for CASSALTGVGYTF.

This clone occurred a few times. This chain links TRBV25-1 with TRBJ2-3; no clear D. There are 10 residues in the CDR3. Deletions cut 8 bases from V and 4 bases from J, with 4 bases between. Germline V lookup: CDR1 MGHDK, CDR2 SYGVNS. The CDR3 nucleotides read TGTGCCAGCGGCGCAGATACGCAGTATTTT. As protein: CASGADTQYF.

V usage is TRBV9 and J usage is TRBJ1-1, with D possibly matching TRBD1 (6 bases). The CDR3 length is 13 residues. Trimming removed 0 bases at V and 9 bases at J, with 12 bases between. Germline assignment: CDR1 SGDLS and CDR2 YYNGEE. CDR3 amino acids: CASSVESGDKAFF. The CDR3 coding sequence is TGTGCCAGCAGCGTAGAGTCAGGGGATAAAGCTTTCTTT.

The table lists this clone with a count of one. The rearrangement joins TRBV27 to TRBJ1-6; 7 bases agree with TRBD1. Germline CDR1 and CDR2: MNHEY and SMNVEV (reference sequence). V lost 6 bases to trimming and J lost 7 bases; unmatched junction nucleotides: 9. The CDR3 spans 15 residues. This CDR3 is CASRIGDRVNSPLHF. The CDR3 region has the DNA TGTGCCAGCAGGATTGGTGACAGGGTCAATTCACCCCTCCACTTT.

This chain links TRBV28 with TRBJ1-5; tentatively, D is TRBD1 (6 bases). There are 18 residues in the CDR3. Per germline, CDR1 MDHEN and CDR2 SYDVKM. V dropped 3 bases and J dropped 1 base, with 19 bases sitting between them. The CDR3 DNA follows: TGTGCCAGCAGTTTTTATTTCCCCAGGGGTAGGAGCAATCAGCCCCAGCATTTT. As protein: CASSFYFPRGRSNQPQHF.

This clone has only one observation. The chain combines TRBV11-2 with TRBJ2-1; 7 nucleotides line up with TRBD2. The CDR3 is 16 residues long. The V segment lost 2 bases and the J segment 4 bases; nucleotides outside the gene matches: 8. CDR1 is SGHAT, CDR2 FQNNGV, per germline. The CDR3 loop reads CASSLLGAGLYNEQFF. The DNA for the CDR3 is TGTGCCAGCAGCTTACTGGGAGCGGGGCTGTACAATGAGCAGTTCTTC.

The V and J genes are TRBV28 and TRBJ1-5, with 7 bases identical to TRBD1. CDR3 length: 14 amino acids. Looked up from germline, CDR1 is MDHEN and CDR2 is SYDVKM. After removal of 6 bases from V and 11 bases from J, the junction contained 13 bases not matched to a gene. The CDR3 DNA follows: TGTGCCAGCAGGACCGGGACAGAGTCCTCGGCCCAGCATTTT. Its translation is CASRTGTESSAQHF.

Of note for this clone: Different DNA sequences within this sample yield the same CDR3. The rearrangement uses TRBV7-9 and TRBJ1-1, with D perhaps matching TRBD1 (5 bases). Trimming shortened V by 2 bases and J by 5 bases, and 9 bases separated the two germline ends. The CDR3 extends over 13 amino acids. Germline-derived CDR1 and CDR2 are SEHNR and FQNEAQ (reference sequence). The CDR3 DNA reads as TGTGCCAGCAGCTTAAAAGGGGAAACTGAAGCTTTCTTT. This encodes CASSLKGETEAFF.